This record covers a single T cell receptor beta chain. As yet, its antigen is unknown. This record belongs to a study of beta chain features in type 1 diabetes. Study details: Under 140,000,000 sorted cells were examined across all samples.

Study-wide results and caveats: It was not settled here whether HLA type affects TCRB rearrangement. Shorter templates might be favored by PCR, equally in patients and controls. TCRB CDR3s from Type 1 diabetes patients were moderately but significantly shorter in all four CD4+ subsets.

Sorted populations all had greater than 95% purity. The authors reverse transcribed all of the isolated RNA, so sequencing captured expressed TCRB transcripts. The method was immunoSEQ multiplex PCR; TCRdb's version includes in-frame clones alone and lacks a portion of them. The top ten hold over 0.008% of the sample, which has hundreds of thousands of clones, roughly 13% seen once. Germline loops: CDR1 LGHNA, CDR2 YSLEER. There are 15 residues in the CDR3. The V and J ends lost 0 bases and 4 bases respectively, with 10 bases between them. Sequenced sample: naive CD4+ T cells from blood. V gene TRBV4-3 combines with J gene TRBJ2-1; D call uncertain. This TCR was sampled from a young woman with type 1 diabetes. As DNA, the CDR3 is TGCGCCAGCAGCCAAGATCATACTATTTACAATGAGCAGTTCTTC. It is translated as CASSQDHTIYNEQFF.